A single T cell receptor beta chain is shown here with its context. Its antigen is still unknown. This sample is drawn from a study of T cell responses to AZD1222 COVID-19 vaccine. Study-level points and caveats: Just a handful of AZD1222 recipients were seropositive at baseline.

Germline assignment: CDR1 MNHEY and CDR2 SVGEGT. The J segment lost 0 bases and the V segment lost 5 bases, leaving 3 bases of the junction unmatched. The CDR3 covers 14 residues. TCRdb's table, derived via immunoSEQ multiplex PCR, lists solely in-frame clones and lacks some. In the table there are 200,000 or so clones, approximately 87% of which are singletons. The genes are TRBV6-2 or TRBV6-3 and TRBJ2-7, with 8 bases fitting TRBD2. The starting material was peripheral blood, obtained on day 0 of MenACWY control vaccination. The sequence derives from an adult in good health. The CDR3 is CASSGGGSSYEQYF. For the CDR3, the DNA is TGTGCCAGCAGTGGCGGGGGGAGCTCCTACGAGCAGTACTTC.